The clone carrying this TCR beta chain has a count of ten or more. The sample comes from a study of T cells in Graves' hyperthyroidism and ophthalmopathy. Per germline, CDR1 MDHEN and CDR2 SYDVKM. CDR3 size: 14 residues. V was pared by 6 bases and J by 1 base, with 5 bases of the junction left unmatched. Researchers took RNA transcripts and amplified the TCR beta CDR3 regions from them. The HTBI primer set was used in a first-round RT-PCR of the TCR CDR3. TCRdb called the multiplex PCR reads again in MiXCR, with one record for every CDR3 protein. The data show a few hundred thousand distinct CDR3 sequences, with over 15% seen just once and roughly 15% held by the top ten.

The clonotype originates from a woman in her thirties or forties with Graves' ophthalmopathy. The sequencing sample was made of blood. The chain uses TRBV28 and TRBJ1-1; 7 positions agree with TRBD1. DNA of the CDR3: TGTGCCAGCAGAGGCAGGGGGGGGAACACTGAAGCTTTCTTT. As protein: CASRGRGGNTEAFF.